A selection of T cell receptor beta chains follows, all from one sample in a study of T cells in Graves' hyperthyroidism and ophthalmopathy. Via MiXCR, TCRdb re-called the multiplex PCR reads, giving one row per CDR3 protein. The table includes approximately 520,000 distinct CDR3 sequences, about a fifth detected once. Sequences were obtained from blood. These receptors were obtained from a young man with Graves' hyperthyroidism. Each CDR3 is given with its conserved first and last residue. Fields, in order: D gene, clone size, V gene, J gene, CDR3 DNA, CDR3 protein. D genes are given only for firm matches. Some rows mark clone size as missing; the rest say once, few, many or name a class of expanded clone.

.	.	TRBV19	TRBJ1-6	TGTGCCAGTAGGTACGTCGATAATTCACCCCTCCACTTT	CASRYVDNSPLHF
.	.	TRBV28	TRBJ2-7	TGTGCCAGCGGACAGGGACTATTCATATACGAGCAGTACTTC	CASGQGLFIYEQYF
.	.	TRBV28	TRBJ1-2	TGTGCCAGCAGTTTCTTAGGGGGAAATGGCTACACCTTC	CASSFLGGNGYTF
.	many	TRBV15	TRBJ1-2	TGTGCCACCAGAGGGGAGGGGCGCGGTGGCTACACCTTC	CATRGEGRGGYTF
.	few	TRBV6-2/TRBV6-3	TRBJ1-1	TGTGCCAGTTCGGCCCAAAAGGACATCCCGTTCATGAACACTGAAGCTTTCTTT	CASSAQKDIPFMNTEAFF
TRBD1	many	TRBV11-2	TRBJ1-5	TGTGCCAGCAGCTTAGAATTAGGGGGCTCTTCCCTTAGCAATCAGCCCCAGCATTTT	CASSLELGGSSLSNQPQHF
.	many	TRBV15	TRBJ1-5	TGTGCCACCAGCGGAGACAGTTATAGCAATCAGCCCCAGCATTTT	CATSGDSYSNQPQHF
.	few	TRBV7-8	TRBJ1-5	TGTGCCTCCTCGGGGGGTAATTTGGGCCAGCCCCAGCATTTT	CASSGGNLGQPQHF
TRBD1	many	TRBV20-1	TRBJ1-2	TGCAGTGCTAGAGATTCTCAGGGGGCCATCTATGGCTACACCTTC	CSARDSQGAIYGYTF
.	many	TRBV12-3/TRBV12-4	TRBJ2-5	TGTGCCAGCACCCCGAAGGGGGTTGAGGAGACCCAGTACTTC	CASTPKGVEETQYF
TRBD1	.	TRBV6-5	TRBJ1-3	TGTGCCAGCAGTTACCGGGGACAGGGTTTAGCTGGAAACACCATATATTTT	CASSYRGQGLAGNTIYF